This T cell receptor beta chain was profiled in a study of blood T cell repertoires in COVID-19. Study summary: COVID-19 samples, acute and convalescent, were from the United States, Italy and Spain. The cDNA or gDNA used as material had been derived from T cells, B-cell-depleted T cells, or PBMCs.

Per the study methods: Estimation of nucleated cell counts was performed using reference gene primer amplification. Clones were read by immunoSEQ multiplex PCR, and TCRdb kept only the in-frame ones, dropping some. The DNA was the basis for D and trimming; V, J and clone size are from that table. The profile shows under 200,000 clones, roughly nine tenths of them singletons. The V gene's germline CDR1 is ENHRY and CDR2 SYGVKD. V was pared by 11 bases and J by 8 bases, with 7 bases of the junction left unmatched. CDR3 length: 11 residues. V usage is TRBV10-3 and J usage is TRBJ1-1; 8 nucleotides line up with TRBD1. Sequenced input: peripheral blood. This clonotype originated in a man in his 70s with acute or convalescent COVID-19. The CDR3 DNA reads TGTGCCGTAGGACAGGGAGCAGAAGCTTTCTTT. Its translation: CAVGQGAEAFF.